The 22 T cell receptor beta chains listed next were all sequenced from one sample in a study of blood T cell repertoires in COVID-19. The data were produced by immunoSEQ multiplex PCR, yet TCRdb's version contains in-frame clones alone and is incomplete. The repertoire has about 190,000 clones, around four fifths of them found once; the top ten carry 15% to 20%. The source material was PBMCs or T cells enriched from blood (not recorded which). The receptors come from a woman in her 50s who had recovered from COVID-19.

The table lists this clone with a few counts. The chain links TRBV6-5 to TRBJ1-3, with 7 bases fitting TRBD1. J lost 0 bases, V lost 10 bases, and 9 bases had no gene match. CDR3 length equals 15 residues. The germline CDR1 and CDR2 sequences are MNHEY and SVGAGI. CDR3 coding DNA: TGTGCCACACTGGACAGGCCAGACTCTGGAAACACCATATATTTT. It specifies CATLDRPDSGNTIYF.

In nucleotides, the CDR3 is TGTGCCAGCAGGCGGGGGGGAGACTACGAGCAGTACTTC. Translating gives CASRRGGDYEQYF. This chain links TRBV14 with TRBJ2-7; 9 nucleotides agree with TRBD2. The CDR3 runs 13 residues. Looked up from germline, CDR1 is SGHDN and CDR2 is FVKESK. J gave up 3 bases and V 6 bases, and 3 bases lay outside the gene matches.

The chain recombines TRBV28 with TRBJ1-2; the match to TRBD1 covers 11 bases. Losses at the gene ends were 6 bases for V and 5 bases for J; bases not matched to a gene: 11. The germline CDR1 and CDR2 sequences are MDHEN and SYDVKM. This CDR3 comprises 16 residues. CDR3 in DNA: TGTGCCAGCAGACAAGCTGTTGGGACAGGGGGATATGGCTACACCTTC. It yields the protein CASRQAVGTGGYGYTF.

The rearrangement uses TRBV15 and TRBJ1-6, with D perhaps matching TRBD1 (5 bases). Germline lookup yields CDR1 LNHNV and CDR2 YYDKDF (reference sequence). The CDR3 has 15 amino acids. V was cut by 5 bases and J by 5 bases, with 13 bases left in between. CDR3 nucleotide sequence: TGTGCCACCAGCTTAGGACACCTTGATAATTCACCCCTCCACTTT. Its protein product is CATSLGHLDNSPLHF. Full variable domain (rest looked up from reference TRBV15 and TRBJ1-6): DAMVIQNPRYQVTQFGKPVTLSCSQTLNHNVMYWYQQKSSQAPKLLFHYYDKDFNNEADTPDNFQSRRPNTSFCFLDIRSPGLGDTAMYLCATSLGHLDNSPLHFGNGTRLTVT.

This chain uses TRBV4-2 with TRBJ1-2; 7 bases fit TRBD1. V shed 2 bases, J shed 10 bases, and the junction held 4 bases outside the gene matches. CDR3 length: 12 residues. Germline V lookup: CDR1 LGHNA, CDR2 YNFKEQ. The CDR3 here is CASSQYGTDYTF. The CDR3 DNA reads TGTGCCAGCAGCCAATACGGGACAGACTACACCTTC.

V gene TRBV28 combines with J gene TRBJ2-7; TRBD2 matches 8 bases. The trim removed 2 bases at V and 7 bases at J, leaving 10 bases unmatched. The CDR3 sequence is 15 residues long. Germline CDR1 and CDR2: MDHEN and SYDVKM. The CDR3 nucleotides read TGTGCCAGCAGTTTAATGGCGGGAGGAGTCGGAGAGCAGTACTTC. This gives the protein CASSLMAGGVGEQYF.

The CDR3 reads CASRLTGANTEAFF. The CDR3, as DNA: TGTGCCAGCAGGTTGACAGGGGCAAACACTGAAGCTTTCTTT. J is TRBJ1-1 and V is TRBV27; 8 nucleotides line up with TRBD1. The CDR3 is 14 amino acids. CDR1 and CDR2 from the germline V gene are MNHEY and SMNVEV (reference sequence). J lost 2 bases, V lost 6 bases, and 5 bases had no gene match.

CDR3 region: CASSLLQSEQYF. For the CDR3, the DNA is TGTGCCAGCTCACTATTGCAGTCCGAGCAGTACTTC. The chain has TRBV18 and TRBJ2-7; D ambiguous. The V gene lost 4 bases and the J gene lost 6 bases, with 10 bases spanning the gap. Germline V lookup: CDR1 KGHSH, CDR2 LQKENI. This CDR3 has 12 residues.

The chain combines TRBV12-3 or TRBV12-4 with TRBJ1-5; the D gene is possibly TRBD1 (5 bases). Trimming left V 2 bases short and J 11 bases short, with 10 bases between. The CDR3 loop spans 12 amino acids. The CDR3 sequence: CASSLQGLAQHF. DNA of the CDR3: TGTGCCAGCAGTTTACAGGGTTTAGCCCAGCATTTT.

V gene TRBV6-4 combines with J gene TRBJ1-6; 7 bases agree with TRBD1. The CDR3 is 14 amino acids. Germline loops: CDR1 MRHNA, CDR2 SNTAGT. Trimming removed 10 bases from V and 10 bases from J; junction bases left unmatched: 13. The CDR3 DNA reads as TGTGCCACCCTGGACAGGACTTTAGGATCACCCCTCCACTTT. Amino acids: CATLDRTLGSPLHF.

J is TRBJ1-1 and V is TRBV11-3; D gene ambiguous. V lost 5 bases and J 6 bases, leaving 13 bases between the germline ends. Germline lookup yields CDR1 SGHNT and CDR2 YENEEA. The CDR3 runs to 13 residues. The CDR3 DNA is TGTGCCAGCAGCCCCAACGGGGTGTCTGAAGCTTTCTTT. It is translated as CASSPNGVSEAFF.

The chain is built from TRBV11-2 and TRBJ2-5; maybe TRBD1 (6 bases). Germline V lookup: CDR1 SGHAT, CDR2 FQNNGV. V was shortened by 2 bases and J by 4 bases, with 8 bases between the two germline ends. The CDR3 runs to 13 residues. The CDR3 bases are TGTGCCAGCAGCTTACTAGGGGGAGAGACCCAGTACTTC. This gives the protein CASSLLGGETQYF. The full variable domain, rest sourced from reference TRBV11-2 and TRBJ2-5, is EAGVAQSPRYKIIEKRQSVAFWCNPISGHATLYWYQQILGQGPKLLIQFQNNGVVDDSQLPKDRFSAERLKGVDSTLKIQPAKLEDSAVYLCASSLLGGETQYFGPGTRLLVL.

This chain joins TRBV5-4 and TRBJ2-2, with a weak D call TRBD1 (6 bases). Trimming removed 4 bases at V and 4 bases at J, with 11 bases between. The germline CDR1 and CDR2 sequences are SGHNT and YYREEE (reference sequence). The CDR3 extends over 14 amino acids. In DNA form, the CDR3 reads TGTGCCAGCAGCCGTCAGGGGATCACCGGGGAGCTGTTTTTT. It translates to CASSRQGITGELFF.

This chain joins TRBV5-1 and TRBJ2-1, with 11 bases that match TRBD1. V shed 4 bases and J 6 bases; nucleotides not matched to a gene: 9. CDR1 is SGHRS and CDR2 is YFSETQ in the germline V gene. The CDR3 sequence is 16 residues long. The CDR3 loop is CASSTRGTGGFNEQFF. In DNA form, the CDR3 reads TGCGCCAGCAGCACGCGGGGGACAGGGGGTTTCAATGAGCAGTTCTTC.

The chain carries TRBV9 and TRBJ1-1; tentative D call: TRBD1 (6 bases). V lost 3 bases and J lost 1, with 7 bases in between. The length of the CDR3 is 13 residues. Germline CDR1 and CDR2: SGDLS and YYNGEE. CDR3 DNA: TGTGCCAGCAGCGCCAGGGGGAACACTGAAGCTTTCTTT. The encoded protein is CASSARGNTEAFF. The full variable domain, in which reference TRBV9 and TRBJ1-1 provide the parts outside the CDR3, is DSGVTQTPKHLITATGQRVTLRCSPRSGDLSVYWYQQSLDQGLQFLIQYYNGEERAKGNILERFSAQQFPDLHSELNLSSLELGDSALYFCASSARGNTEAFFGQGTRLTVV.

This clone was detected once. The chain carries TRBV27 and TRBJ2-2; perhaps TRBD1 as D (6 bases). V was shortened by 6 bases and J by 5 bases, with 16 bases between the two germline ends. CDR3 length: 15 amino acids. Germline lookup yields CDR1 MNHEY and CDR2 SMNVEV (reference sequence). CDR3 region: CASRDRFDGTGELFF. CDR3 DNA sequence: TGTGCCAGCAGGGACAGATTCGACGGGACCGGGGAGCTGTTTTTT.

The chain recombines TRBV6-2 or TRBV6-3 with TRBJ1-4; tentative D call: TRBD1 (5 bases). CDR1 is MNHEY and CDR2 is SVGEGT in the germline V gene. The V end was cut by 4 bases, the J end by 0 bases, with 9 bases between. This CDR3 has 15 residues. CDR3: CASSSTGPTNEKLFF. The CDR3 coding sequence is TGTGCCAGCAGTTCTACAGGACCAACTAATGAAAAACTGTTTTTT.

This clone was detected a few times. V and J are TRBV28 and TRBJ1-3; possibly TRBD1 for D (6 bases). This CDR3 comprises 13 residues. Per germline, CDR1 MDHEN and CDR2 SYDVKM. V was trimmed by 8 bases and J by 7 bases, leaving 15 bases between them. CDR3 DNA sequence: TGTGCCAGCCGACTCGGGGGGGCGAACACCATATATTTT. It translates to CASRLGGANTIYF.

This chain joins TRBV28 and TRBJ2-3, with 9 bases lining up with TRBD2. V lost 0 bases to trimming and J lost 1 base; unmatched junction nucleotides: 8. CDR1 is MDHEN and CDR2 is SYDVKM in the germline V gene. This CDR3 is 18 amino acids long. The CDR3 DNA sequence: TGTGCCAGCAGTTTATGGGAGGGGCTAGCGGGGCGCACAGATACGCAGTATTTT. Its translation is CASSLWEGLAGRTDTQYF.

The chain is built from TRBV24-1 and TRBJ1-2; 7 nucleotides align to TRBD1. The CDR3 extends over 12 amino acids. In germline, CDR1 is KGHDR, CDR2 SFDVKD. V lost 9 bases and J lost 6; bases outside the gene matches: 6. CDR3 region: CATGTGEDGYTF. For the CDR3, the DNA is TGTGCCACCGGAACAGGGGAGGATGGCTACACCTTC.

The chain uses TRBV9 and TRBJ2-7; TRBD2 agrees at 8 bases. In germline, CDR1 is SGDLS, CDR2 YYNGEE. The CDR3 is 16 residues long. The trim removed 0 bases at V and 0 bases at J, leaving 5 bases unmatched. The CDR3 DNA sequence: TGTGCCAGCAGCGTAGGAGGACGGGAGGGCTCCTACGAGCAGTACTTC. The encoded protein is CASSVGGREGSYEQYF.

The genes are TRBV20-1 and TRBJ2-3; TRBD2 aligns across 11 bases. Germline trimming cut 3 bases from V and 0 bases from J; bases unmatched to any gene: 5. The CDR3 totals 16 residues. Germline assignment: CDR1 DFQATT and CDR2 SNEGSKA (reference sequence). For the CDR3, the DNA is TGCAGTGCTAGTAAACTAGCGGGAGTCAGCACAGATACGCAGTATTTT. Amino acid sequence: CSASKLAGVSTDTQYF.